A selection of T cell receptor beta chains follows, all from one sample in a study of blood T cell repertoires in COVID-19. Method: immunoSEQ multiplex PCR; TCRdb's copy keeps in-frame clones and lacks some. The sample lists a few hundred thousand clones; around nine tenths were seen once. Material for sequencing was PBMCs or T cells enriched from blood (not recorded which). The receptors originated from a woman aged 40 to 55 who had recovered from COVID-19. The CDR3 runs from the conserved cysteine through the conserved F or W. Each record gives: V gene, D gene, J gene, clone size, CDR3 protein, CDR3 DNA. D genes are given only for firm matches. Some rows have no size entry. The others give once, few or many, or a class for an expanded clone.

>TRBV24-1|TRBD1|TRBJ2-2|-
CATGGDSKNTGELFF
TGTGCCACCGGTGGGGACAGCAAAAACACCGGGGAGCTGTTTTTT
>TRBV5-4|-|TRBJ1-2|-
CASSLDRTSNYGYTF
TGTGCCAGCAGCCTCGACAGGACCTCTAACTATGGCTACACCTTC
>TRBV7-9|TRBD2|TRBJ2-3|few
CASSSGLAASTDTQYF
TGTGCCAGCAGCTCGGGACTAGCGGCTAGCACAGATACGCAGTATTTT
>TRBV29-1|TRBD1|TRBJ1-2|-
CSVGQGSSYGYTF
TGCAGCGTAGGACAGGGTTCGAGCTATGGCTACACCTTC
>TRBV5-1|-|TRBJ2-3|-
CASSGKVYEEPYTQYF
TGCGCCAGCAGCGGTAAGGTCTACGAGGAACCCTATACGCAGTATTTT
>TRBV7-9|-|TRBJ1-1|-
CASSLEHTEAFF
TGTGCCAGCAGCTTGGAGCACACTGAAGCTTTCTTT
>TRBV4-1|TRBD1|TRBJ2-6|-
CASSRVTGTGGLGGANVLTF
TGCGCCAGCAGCCGAGTCACCGGGACAGGAGGATTAGGGGGGGCCAACGTCCTGACTTTC
>TRBV5-1|TRBD1|TRBJ1-3|-
CASSADPPDRVTGNTIYF
TGCGCCAGCAGCGCCGACCCCCCGGACAGGGTGACTGGAAACACCATATATTTT
>TRBV7-7|-|TRBJ1-4|-
CASSLSRARDEKLFF
TGTGCCAGCAGCTTAAGTAGGGCGAGGGATGAAAAACTGTTTTTT
>TRBV5-1|TRBD1|TRBJ2-1|-
CASSLGTGGYNEQFF
TGCGCCAGCAGCCTCGGGACAGGAGGCTACAATGAGCAGTTCTTC
>TRBV27|TRBD1|TRBJ2-1|-
CASSLSSAGTGFHRGRNEQFF
TGTGCCAGCAGTCTAAGCTCAGCCGGGACAGGGTTTCATAGGGGCCGCAATGAGCAGTTCTTC
>TRBV28|TRBD1|TRBJ1-5|once
CASSLGDRGNQPQHF
TGTGCCAGCAGTTTGGGGGACAGGGGCAATCAGCCCCAGCATTTT
>TRBV6-1|TRBD2|TRBJ2-3|-
CASSEVGEGPLRDTQYF
TGTGCCAGCAGTGAAGTGGGGGAGGGCCCATTAAGGGATACGCAGTATTTT
>TRBV3-1/TRBV3-2|-|TRBJ2-4|-
CASSQDSEGNIQYF
TGTGCCAGCAGCCAAGATTCTGAGGGCAACATTCAGTACTTC
>TRBV7-2|TRBD1|TRBJ1-2|-
CASSLGQGAHYGYTF
TGTGCCAGCAGCTTAGGGCAGGGGGCTCACTATGGCTACACCTTC
>TRBV29-1|-|TRBJ2-2|-
CSSGQTNTGELFF
TGCAGCTCCGGACAAACGAACACCGGGGAGCTGTTTTTT
>TRBV11-3|TRBD1|TRBJ1-1|-
CASSLGPGQANEAFF
TGTGCCAGCAGCTTAGGGCCGGGACAGGCCAATGAAGCTTTCTTT
>TRBV9|TRBD1|TRBJ1-4|-
CASSAGTGTSEKLFF
TGTGCCAGCAGCGCCGGGACAGGGACGTCTGAAAAACTGTTTTTT
>TRBV3-1/TRBV3-2|TRBD2|TRBJ2-3|-
CASRNGGSRTDTQYF
TGTGCCAGCAGAAATGGCGGGAGCAGGACAGATACGCAGTATTTT
>TRBV27|-|TRBJ2-1|-
CASRETFYNEQFF
TGTGCCAGCAGGGAGACCTTTTACAATGAGCAGTTCTTC
>TRBV5-4|-|TRBJ1-3|-
CASSLGTTSSGNTIYF
TGTGCCAGCAGCTTGGGGACAACCAGCTCTGGAAACACCATATATTTT
>TRBV7-9|-|TRBJ2-1|-
CASSDDGTPRGNEQFF
TGTGCCAGCAGCGACGACGGGACTCCCCGGGGCAATGAGCAGTTCTTC
>TRBV6-5|-|TRBJ2-7|-
CASGDTSSYEQYF
TGTGCCAGCGGGGACACTAGCTCCTACGAGCAGTACTTC
>TRBV12-3/TRBV12-4|-|TRBJ1-1|once
CASSLYGGTEAFF
TGTGCCAGCAGCTTATACGGGGGGACTGAAGCTTTCTTT